Sequencing of this T cell receptor beta chain was carried out in a study of naive and memory T cell subsets. This clonotype has a handful of counts. This CDR3 is built from 14 residues. The junction had 6 bases not matched to a gene; V was cut back by 6 bases and J by 2 bases. CDR1 and CDR2 from the germline V gene are DFQATT and SNEGSKA (reference sequence). Amplification of ligated cDNA took four PCR rounds with SP2 and nested alpha and beta constant primers. Blood and skin TCR RNA was reverse transcribed with alpha and beta constant primers. Each CDR3 protein gets one entry after TCRdb re-called the 5' RACE reads with MiXCR. The sample consists of more than 60,000 distinct CDR3 sequences, approximately 8% of them appearing once. The library had UMIs added by 3' ligation of an oligonucleotide to TCR cDNA.

V usage is TRBV20-1 and J usage is TRBJ2-3, with 9 nucleotides matching TRBD2. The clonotype was recovered from a female donor in good health. CDR3 region: CSAVAGATTDTQYF. The CDR3 nucleotides are TGCAGTGCGGTAGCGGGGGCCACCACAGATACGCAGTATTTT.